This T cell receptor (beta chain) was sequenced during a study of radiotherapy plus CTLA-4 blockade in lung cancer. Repertoires were generated with immunoSEQ multiplex PCR, while TCRdb's copy carries only in-frame clones and drops some. In the table there are 100,000 or so clones, about 80% of which are singletons. Enrolled patients, whose metastatic non-small-cell lung cancer was chemo-refractory, received focal radiation plus CTLA-4 blockade with ipilimumab. On this clone: Its specificity is unknown.

This CDR3 is 16 amino acids long. V was pared by 5 bases and J by 6 bases, with 21 bases between. The germline V gene encodes CDR1 SGHTA and CDR2 FQGNSA. Study-wide findings and caveats: After treatment with radiotherapy plus ipilimumab, TCR clones that came from the tumor expanded in blood. Early clone dynamics of blood T cells, plus interferon-beta, reportedly predicted response best.

This receptor was obtained from a human donor with non-small cell lung cancer that progressed on radiotherapy plus ipilimumab. The specimen comprised peripheral blood, sampled from a patient treated with radiotherapy plus ipilimumab. This chain joins TRBV7-2 and TRBJ2-3; D is unresolved. The CDR3 nucleotides read TGTGCCAGCAGCCGCTACGTGAGTTCTCCGGCGGATACGCAGTATTTT. It is translated as CASSRYVSSPADTQYF.